The 12 T cell receptor beta chains reported below all come from one sample, sequenced in a study of blood T cell repertoires in COVID-19 (dated by TCRdb to the early 2020s). Library preparation used the immunoSEQ multiplex PCR assay. Held by TCRdb, this immuneACCESS table contains in-frame sequences only and omits some clones. Under half of the omission traces to an unresolved V gene where checked; the cause of the rest is unknown. Here the sample has 300,000 to 350,000 clones; 80% to 90% occur a single time. 4% to 5% of the sample belongs to the ten largest clones. The material sequenced was PBMCs or T cells enriched from blood (not recorded which). These receptors were taken from a woman aged 40 to 50 with acute COVID-19.

A remark on this clone: Mismatch with germline at one junction end may stem from a read error. CDR3 protein: CASSRASSAGYNEQFF. CDR3 nucleotides: TGTGCTAGCAGCCGGGCTTCTAGCGCAGGCTACAATGAGCAGTTCTTC. The chain employs TRBV7-7 and TRBJ2-1; D is perhaps TRBD2 (6 bases). Germline V gene sequence: CDR1 SSHAT, CDR2 FNYEAQ (reference sequence). The CDR3 consists of 16 residues.

The chain carries TRBV11-2 and TRBJ2-3; 8 bases are a match to TRBD2. J lost 8 bases, V lost 5 bases, and 9 bases had no gene match. Germline CDR1 SGHAT, CDR2 FQNNGV. CDR3 length: 14 residues. Written as DNA, the CDR3 is TGTGCCAGCAGCAGTACCGGGACTAGTGGTACGCAGTATTTT. Translating gives CASSSTGTSGTQYF.

This sequence joins TRBV30 and TRBJ2-7; 10 nucleotides match TRBD2. The ends lost 0 bases at V and 4 bases at J; junction bases unmatched: 9. Germline assignment: CDR1 GTSNPN and CDR2 SVGIG (reference sequence). The CDR3 extends over 16 amino acids. The CDR3 region has the DNA TGTGCCTGGAGTGTACGGCGGCTAGCGGGAGCATACGAGCAGTACTTC. It codes for CAWSVRRLAGAYEQYF.

The J gene is TRBJ2-2, the V gene TRBV6-5, with D possibly TRBD1 on 5 matching bases. Deletions cut 6 bases from V and 0 bases from J, with 11 bases between. Germline lookup yields CDR1 MNHEY and CDR2 SVGAGI. The CDR3 spans 15 residues. CDR3 nucleotide sequence: TGTGCCAGCAGACCCGGACACACGAACACCGGGGAGCTGTTTTTT. It encodes CASRPGHTNTGELFF.

This clone showed up just once. The chain carries TRBV29-1 and TRBJ2-5, with TRBD1 matching over 7 bases. J lost 1 base, V lost 6 bases, and 5 bases had no gene match. CDR1 is SQVTM, CDR2 ANQGSEA, per germline. The CDR3 is made up of 13 amino acids. CDR3 region: CSVATGSQETQYF. Written as DNA, the CDR3 is TGCAGCGTCGCGACAGGGAGCCAAGAGACCCAGTACTTC.

The chain links TRBV12-3 or TRBV12-4 to TRBJ1-2, with 8 bases matching TRBD1. CDR3 length equals 13 residues. J lost 7 bases, V lost 5 bases, and 6 bases had no gene match. The CDR3 here is CASSPRTGTGYTF. The CDR3 nucleotides are TGTGCCAGCAGTCCCAGGACAGGGACTGGCTACACCTTC.

The V call is TRBV6-2 or TRBV6-3, the J call TRBJ2-7; 8 bases match TRBD2. The CDR3 is 15 residues long. The V gene's germline CDR1 is MNHEY and CDR2 SVGEGT. V dropped 3 bases and J dropped 2; count of bases not matched to a gene: 6. CDR3 DNA: TGTGCCAGCAGTTATGAGGCGGGGGGAACCTACGAGCAGTACTTC. It yields the protein CASSYEAGGTYEQYF.

This clone occurred once. The V gene is TRBV2, the J gene TRBJ1-2; D is unclear. The CDR3 spans 14 residues. Trimming cost V 4 bases and J 8 bases, with 17 bases left between them. CDR1 is SNHLY, CDR2 FYNNEI, per germline. This chain's CDR3 is CASSAREGSRGYTF. In DNA, the CDR3 is TGTGCCAGCAGTGCTCGGGAGGGATCTAGAGGCTACACCTTC.

The V and J genes are TRBV7-8 and TRBJ1-6, with D possibly matching TRBD1 (5 bases). Germline V CDR1 and CDR2: SGHVS, FQNEAQ. V was trimmed by 1 base and J by 1 base, leaving 11 bases between them. This CDR3 is built from 17 residues. The CDR3 loop is CASSLGGGGSYNSPLHF. The CDR3 DNA is TGTGCCAGCAGCTTAGGGGGGGGAGGGTCCTATAATTCACCCCTCCACTTT.

The CDR3 nucleotides read TGCAGTCATGGCGGGGGCTACAATGAGCAGTTCTTC. The encoded protein is CSHGGGYNEQFF. The rearrangement joins TRBV29-1 to TRBJ2-1; 7 bases are shared with TRBD2. Germline V gives CDR1 SQVTM, CDR2 ANQGSEA. The length of the CDR3 is 12 residues.

This chain connects TRBV6-2 or TRBV6-3 to TRBJ2-5; TRBD2 might be the D (6 bases). Trimming left V 5 bases short and J 5 bases short, with 18 bases between. CDR3 size: 15 residues. CDR1 and CDR2 (germline): MNHEY, SVGEGT. This CDR3 is CASSQPTGGRETQYF. The CDR3 DNA is TGTGCCAGCAGTCAACCTACAGGAGGGAGGGAGACCCAGTACTTC.

J is TRBJ1-2 and V is TRBV25-1; the D gene is possibly TRBD1 (5 bases). Trimming removed 6 bases from V and 5 bases from J, with 7 bases in between. Per the germline V gene, CDR1 is MGHDK and CDR2 is SYGVNS. The CDR3 covers 11 residues. DNA of the CDR3: TGTGCCAGCAGAGACAGATATGGCTACACCTTC. This sequence encodes CASRDRYGYTF.